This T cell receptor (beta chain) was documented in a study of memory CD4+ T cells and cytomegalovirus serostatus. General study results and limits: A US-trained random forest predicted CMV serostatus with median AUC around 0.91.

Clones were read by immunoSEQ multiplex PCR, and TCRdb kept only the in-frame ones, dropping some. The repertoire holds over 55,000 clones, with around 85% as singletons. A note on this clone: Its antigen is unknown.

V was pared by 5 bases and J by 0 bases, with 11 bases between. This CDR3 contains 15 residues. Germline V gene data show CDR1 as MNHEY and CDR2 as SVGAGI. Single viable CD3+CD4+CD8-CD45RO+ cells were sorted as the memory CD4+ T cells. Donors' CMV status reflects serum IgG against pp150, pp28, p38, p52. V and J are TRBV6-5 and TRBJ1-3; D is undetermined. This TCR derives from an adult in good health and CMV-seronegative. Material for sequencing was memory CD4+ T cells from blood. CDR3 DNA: TGTGCCAGCAGTCCGGGCGTTTACTCTGGAAACACCATATATTTT. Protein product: CASSPGVYSGNTIYF.